The source of this T cell receptor (beta chain) is a study of T cell changes during pregnancy in multiple sclerosis. Here immunoSEQ multiplex PCR was the method, and the copy in TCRdb shows in-frame clones only, minus some. The sample shows fewer than 60,000 clones, roughly nine tenths of them seen only once. From germline, CDR1 is SGHDT and CDR2 YYEEEE. The CDR3 extends over 13 amino acids. Trimming removed 1 base at V and 6 bases at J, with 8 bases between. The chain combines TRBV5-6 with TRBJ2-1; D might be TRBD1 (6 bases). The clonotype comes from a female donor with multiple sclerosis, enrolled in a pregnancy study. The starting material was CD8+ T cells from peripheral blood mononuclear cells, obtained after pregnancy. The CDR3 DNA reads TGTGCCAGCAGCTTGTCCAGGGGCAATGAGCAGTTCTTC. Its protein product is CASSLSRGNEQFF.